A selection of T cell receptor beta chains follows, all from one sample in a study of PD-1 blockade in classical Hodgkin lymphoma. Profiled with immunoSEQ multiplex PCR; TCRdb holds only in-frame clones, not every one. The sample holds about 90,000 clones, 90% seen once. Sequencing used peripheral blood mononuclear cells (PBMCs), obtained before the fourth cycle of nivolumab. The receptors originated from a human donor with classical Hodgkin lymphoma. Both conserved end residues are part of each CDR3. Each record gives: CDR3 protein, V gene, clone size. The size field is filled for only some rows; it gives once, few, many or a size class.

CDR3 protein: CASSVGVGQYEQYF
V gene: TRBV9
clone size: NA

CDR3 protein: CASSPDRGYVSSYNEQFF
V gene: TRBV19
clone size: NA

CDR3 protein: CASSTADSYEQYF
V gene: TRBV7-2
clone size: once

CDR3 protein: CASSSKTSGAQETQYF
V gene: TRBV12-1
clone size: NA

CDR3 protein: CASSLRPDDYGYTF
V gene: TRBV19
clone size: NA

CDR3 protein: CASSVKRWVSNEQYF
V gene: TRBV9
clone size: NA

CDR3 protein: CASSPLLWAPGHAYEQYF
V gene: TRBV7-9
clone size: NA

CDR3 protein: CASSPTVGGYNSPLHF
V gene: TRBV7-6
clone size: NA

CDR3 protein: CASSPVRGAGEQFF
V gene: TRBV7-9
clone size: NA

CDR3 protein: CASSLAFSPANEQYF
V gene: TRBV7-8
clone size: NA

CDR3 protein: CASSVGYRGGLANVLTF
V gene: TRBV9
clone size: NA

CDR3 protein: CASSYSLKEVAEQYF
V gene: TRBV6-5
clone size: NA

CDR3 protein: CASSLDRRETQYF
V gene: TRBV11-1
clone size: NA

CDR3 protein: CASSVDVRDGKNIQYF
V gene: TRBV9
clone size: NA

CDR3 protein: CASFFQPQHF
V gene: TRBV7-6
clone size: NA

CDR3 protein: CASSPYLGVGEQFF
V gene: TRBV11-3
clone size: NA

CDR3 protein: CASSLSSGYYGYTF
V gene: TRBV28
clone size: NA

CDR3 protein: CASSSQTATNEKLFF
V gene: TRBV5-1
clone size: NA

CDR3 protein: CASSRTENQAFF
V gene: TRBV5-1
clone size: NA

CDR3 protein: CASVWGGGETQYF
V gene: TRBV5-4
clone size: NA

CDR3 protein: CASSRSMDRVKYF
V gene: TRBV28
clone size: NA

CDR3 protein: CATSRDKGRSRFDGYTF
V gene: TRBV15
clone size: NA

CDR3 protein: CATSRGGLRTSNEKLFF
V gene: TRBV15
clone size: NA

CDR3 protein: CASSDPGTREYEQYF
V gene: TRBV10-1
clone size: NA

CDR3 protein: CASSERTGGYEQYF
V gene: TRBV7-8
clone size: NA

CDR3 protein: CASSYPGQGSGELFF
V gene: TRBV5-4
clone size: NA

CDR3 protein: CASSSTGDYGYTF
V gene: TRBV5-1
clone size: NA

CDR3 protein: CASSEGSHPTSDTQYF
V gene: TRBV6-4
clone size: NA

CDR3 protein: CASSEEDLSSGGSNEQFF
V gene: TRBV6-4
clone size: NA

CDR3 protein: CASSQEGNRGPYEQYF
V gene: TRBV14
clone size: NA

CDR3 protein: CASSNGRVNTEAFF
V gene: TRBV21-1
clone size: NA

CDR3 protein: CASSLSVYGYTF
V gene: TRBV7-2
clone size: NA

CDR3 protein: CASSTTRGTYEQYF
V gene: TRBV19
clone size: NA

CDR3 protein: CASSLGAVQETQYF
V gene: TRBV6-6
clone size: NA

CDR3 protein: CASSLAGQGSTDTQYF
V gene: TRBV5-1
clone size: once

CDR3 protein: CASSLGGDYNEQFF
V gene: TRBV5-1
clone size: NA

CDR3 protein: CASSGYRSTNEKLFF
V gene: TRBV19
clone size: NA

CDR3 protein: CASSEAGYTGELFF
V gene: TRBV6-1
clone size: NA

CDR3 protein: CASSLEAHPLGGYTF
V gene: TRBV7-9
clone size: NA

CDR3 protein: CASSYAAGIDTDTQYF
V gene: TRBV6-4
clone size: NA

CDR3 protein: CASSVVYEQYF
V gene: TRBV2
clone size: once

CDR3 protein: CASSKKIPGPSGTDTQYF
V gene: TRBV5-1
clone size: NA

CDR3 protein: CASSVGQLTYEQYF
V gene: TRBV9
clone size: NA

CDR3 protein: CAWRLAGAPYEQYF
V gene: TRBV30
clone size: NA

CDR3 protein: CASSLAGGRGETQYF
V gene: TRBV7-9
clone size: NA

CDR3 protein: CAWSVHFRNEQFF
V gene: TRBV30
clone size: NA

CDR3 protein: CAWRGDRGTEAFF
V gene: TRBV30
clone size: few